These T cell receptor beta chains were read from a single sample in a study of CD8 T cells in Susac syndrome. One entry per CDR3 protein, called by TCRdb with MiXCR from the immunoSEQ multiplex PCR reads. The repertoire has 200,000 to 250,000 distinct CDR3 sequences, around 95% of them found once; the top ten carry 0.08% to 0.095%. The sample was CD4+ T cells from PBMCs. The receptors shown here come from a human donor with multiple sclerosis. Each CDR3 is given with its conserved first and last residue. D genes are given only for firm matches. The size entry is marked missing in some rows and otherwise reads once, few, many or a size class.

D	size	V	J	CDR3	DNA
-	-	TRBV6-1	TRBJ2-3	CASSETGARPDTQYF	TGTGCCAGCAGTGAAACCGGGGCCCGGCCAGATACGCAGTATTTT
-	-	TRBV7-2	TRBJ2-3	CASSSPSQFTDTQYF	TGTGCCAGCAGCTCCCCCTCACAGTTCACAGATACGCAGTATTTT
TRBD1	-	TRBV5-4	TRBJ2-3	CASSSRDRFTDTQYF	TGTGCCAGCAGCTCCCGGGACAGATTCACAGATACGCAGTATTTT
-	once	TRBV12-5	TRBJ1-2	CASGFDRYFGGYTF	TGTGCTAGTGGTTTCGACAGGTACTTCGGTGGCTACACCTTC
TRBD2	-	TRBV30	TRBJ2-4	CAWSWTSGRARLNIQYF	TGTGCCTGGAGTTGGACTAGCGGGAGAGCTAGGTTAAACATTCAGTACTTC
TRBD2	-	TRBV7-3	TRBJ2-2	CASRLAGGTGELFF	TGTGCCAGCCGGCTAGCGGGGGGCACCGGGGAGCTGTTTTTT
-	-	TRBV30	TRBJ2-1	CAGLGRSEQFF	TGTGCCGGCTTGGGTCGAAGTGAGCAGTTCTTC
TRBD1	-	TRBV7-3	TRBJ1-1	CASSSLPGQANTEAFF	TGTGCCAGCAGCTCGCTACCGGGACAGGCGAACACTGAAGCTTTCTTT
-	-	TRBV24-1	TRBJ2-1	CATSDSLVNEQFF	TGTGCCACCAGTGATTCCTTAGTCAATGAGCAGTTCTTC
-	-	TRBV29-1	TRBJ2-2	CSVQQNTGELFF	TGCAGCGTCCAACAGAACACCGGGGAGCTGTTTTTT
-	once	TRBV2	TRBJ1-2	CASSETLNYGYTF	TGTGCCAGCAGTGAAACCCTGAACTATGGCTACACCTTC
-	once	TRBV30	TRBJ1-5	CALGRGSEQPQHF	TGTGCCTTGGGTAGGGGGTCGGAGCAGCCCCAGCATTTT
-	-	TRBV5-6	TRBJ1-6	CASSRDPSGDSPLHF	TGTGCCAGCAGCCGGGACCCTTCGGGGGATTCACCCCTCCACTTT
TRBD1	-	TRBV27	TRBJ2-7	CASSSPGTGTYEQYF	TGTGCCAGCAGTTCCCCCGGGACAGGGACCTACGAGCAGTACTTC
TRBD2	-	TRBV29-1	TRBJ2-3	CSVLAGSGTDTQYF	TGCAGCGTCCTAGCGGGAAGCGGCACAGATACGCAGTATTTT
-	-	TRBV12-3/TRBV12-4	TRBJ2-1	CASSPEGEHNEQFF	TGTGCCAGCAGTCCCGAGGGGGAGCACAATGAGCAGTTCTTC
TRBD2	-	TRBV20-1	TRBJ2-1	CSASGLAGNEQFF	TGCAGTGCTTCGGGACTAGCCGGCAATGAGCAGTTCTTC
TRBD1	-	TRBV7-3	TRBJ2-7	CASSLDGTGLYEQYF	TGTGCCAGCAGCTTAGACGGGACAGGACTTTACGAGCAGTACTTC
-	-	TRBV18	TRBJ1-3	CASSPLEQYSGNTIYF	TGTGCCAGCTCACCCCTTGAGCAATACTCTGGAAACACCATATATTTT
TRBD1	-	TRBV4-2	TRBJ2-5	CASSQGQDAQETQYF	TGTGCCAGCAGCCAGGGACAGGACGCGCAAGAGACCCAGTACTTC
TRBD1	-	TRBV3-1	TRBJ1-2	CASSQGQGTHYGYTF	TGTGCCAGCAGCCAAGGACAGGGAACTCACTATGGCTACACCTTC
-	few	TRBV14	TRBJ2-1	CASSPGPRNEQFF	TGTGCCAGCAGCCCGGGACCCCGGAATGAGCAGTTCTTC
-	-	TRBV19	TRBJ2-3	CASSTPGRDGTDTQYF	TGTGCCAGTAGTACTCCGGGGCGGGATGGCACAGATACGCAGTATTTT
TRBD1	-	TRBV29-1	TRBJ2-2	CSAGTGNTGELFF	TGCAGCGCCGGGACAGGGAACACCGGGGAGCTGTTTTTT
-	-	TRBV20-1	TRBJ1-4	CSALGQGLGKLFF	TGCAGTGCCCTTGGGCAGGGCCTGGGAAAACTGTTTTTT
TRBD2	once	TRBV7-9	TRBJ2-3	CASSPSQPILAGNTDTQYF	TGTGCCAGCAGCCCCAGCCAACCCATACTAGCGGGGAACACAGATACGCAGTATTTT
-	-	TRBV19	TRBJ2-3	CASSTANTQYF	TGTGCCAGTAGTACCGCGAATACGCAGTATTTT
-	once	TRBV6-1	TRBJ1-2	CASHFGIPTRGYGYTF	TGTGCCAGCCACTTCGGGATCCCAACCCGGGGGTATGGCTACACCTTC
-	few	TRBV3-1	TRBJ2-7	CASSQVGHEQYF	TGTGCCAGCAGCCAAGTGGGTCACGAGCAGTACTTC
-	-	TRBV6-5	TRBJ1-1	CASSYSGPVGAEAFF	TGTGCCAGCAGTTACTCCGGGCCAGTTGGCGCTGAAGCTTTCTTT
-	-	TRBV18	TRBJ2-6	CASSPLRTSGANVLTF	TGTGCCAGCTCACCGCTTAGGACCTCTGGGGCCAACGTCCTGACTTTC
-	-	TRBV3-1	TRBJ2-6	CASSQLGVGGANVLTF	TGTGCCAGCAGCCAATTAGGGGTAGGTGGGGCCAACGTCCTGACTTTC
-	-	TRBV12-3/TRBV12-4	TRBJ1-1	CASSLRRGTEAFF	TGTGCCAGCAGTTTACGGAGAGGCACTGAAGCTTTCTTT
-	-	TRBV2	TRBJ2-1	CASRSSVSYNEQFF	TGTGCCAGCCGCTCTAGCGTATCATACAATGAGCAGTTCTTC
-	-	TRBV7-8	TRBJ2-3	CASSFQPSTDTQYF	TGTGCCAGCAGCTTCCAGCCCAGCACAGATACGCAGTATTTT
-	-	TRBV12-5	TRBJ2-6	CASGFQGFGANVLTF	TGTGCTAGTGGTTTTCAGGGATTTGGGGCCAACGTCCTGACTTTC
-	-	TRBV24-1	TRBJ2-3	CATSDPASRGTDTQYF	TGTGCCACCAGTGATCCTGCTAGTCGCGGGACAGATACGCAGTATTTT
-	-	TRBV20-1	TRBJ1-4	CSAARRNLNEKLFF	TGCAGTGCCGCTCGACGGAACCTAAATGAAAAACTGTTTTTT
-	-	TRBV3-1	TRBJ1-5	CASSSHNQPQHF	TGTGCCAGCAGCTCACACAATCAGCCCCAGCATTTT
-	-	TRBV20-1	TRBJ2-5	CSARVRGGRQETQYF	TGCAGTGCTAGAGTAAGAGGGGGGCGCCAAGAGACCCAGTACTTC
-	-	TRBV3-1	TRBJ1-1	CASSHPGGNTEAFF	TGTGCCAGCAGCCACCCCGGGGGGAACACTGAAGCTTTCTTT
TRBD2	-	TRBV29-1	TRBJ2-5	CSVTAGAYVETQYF	TGCAGCGTTACAGCGGGGGCTTACGTGGAGACCCAGTACTTC
TRBD1	-	TRBV9	TRBJ2-2	CASSATGGYTGELFF	TGTGCCAGCAGCGCGACAGGGGGCTACACCGGGGAGCTGTTTTTT
-	once	TRBV12-3/TRBV12-4	TRBJ1-4	CASSLRSTNEKLFF	TGTGCCAGCAGTTTACGTTCGACTAATGAAAAACTGTTTTTT
-	-	TRBV2	TRBJ2-1	CASIIDAGRSYNEQFF	TGTGCCAGCATAATAGACGCGGGACGGTCCTACAATGAGCAGTTCTTC
-	-	TRBV15	TRBJ2-7	CATSLRGGGYEQYF	TGTGCCACCAGCCTGAGGGGAGGGGGCTACGAGCAGTACTTC
TRBD2	-	TRBV2	TRBJ2-3	CASSETSGDTDTQYF	TGTGCCAGCAGTGAAACTAGCGGAGACACAGATACGCAGTATTTT
TRBD1	-	TRBV7-2	TRBJ2-3	CASSLVAGGSDTQYF	TGTGCCAGCAGCTTAGTAGCAGGGGGCTCAGATACGCAGTATTTT
TRBD2	-	TRBV29-1	TRBJ2-1	CSVGFGLAGVEQFF	TGCAGCGTTGGATTCGGACTAGCGGGAGTAGAGCAGTTCTTC
TRBD1	once	TRBV14	TRBJ2-5	CASSRRDRLQETQYF	TGTGCCAGCAGCCGGAGGGACAGGTTACAAGAGACCCAGTACTTC
TRBD1	-	TRBV6-1	TRBJ2-6	CASRPDRAGANVLTF	TGTGCCAGCAGACCGGACAGGGCTGGGGCCAACGTCCTGACTTTC
TRBD1	-	TRBV30	TRBJ2-7	CAWEMDRGTYEQYF	TGTGCCTGGGAGATGGACAGGGGGACCTACGAGCAGTACTTC
TRBD1	-	TRBV5-1	TRBJ2-5	CASRLTGSETQYF	TGCGCCAGCAGGTTGACAGGGTCGGAGACCCAGTACTTC
TRBD2	-	TRBV5-1	TRBJ2-7	CASSLVVAGGYEQYF	TGCGCCAGCAGCTTGGTTGTAGCGGGAGGCTACGAGCAGTACTTC
TRBD2	-	TRBV3-1	TRBJ2-1	CASSQDSGRIDEQFF	TGTGCCAGCAGCCAAGATAGCGGGAGAATCGATGAGCAGTTCTTC